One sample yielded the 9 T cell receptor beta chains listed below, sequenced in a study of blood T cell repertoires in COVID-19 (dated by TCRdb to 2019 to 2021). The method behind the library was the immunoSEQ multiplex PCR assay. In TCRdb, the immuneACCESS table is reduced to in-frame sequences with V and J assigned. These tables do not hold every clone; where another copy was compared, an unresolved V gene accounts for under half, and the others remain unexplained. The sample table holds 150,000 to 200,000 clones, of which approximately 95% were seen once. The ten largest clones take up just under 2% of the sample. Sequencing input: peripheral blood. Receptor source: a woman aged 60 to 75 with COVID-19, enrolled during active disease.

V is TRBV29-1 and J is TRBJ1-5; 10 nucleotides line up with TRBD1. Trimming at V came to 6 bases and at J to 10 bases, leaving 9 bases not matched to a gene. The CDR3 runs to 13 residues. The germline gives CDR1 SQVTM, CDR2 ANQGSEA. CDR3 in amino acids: CSVGTGDAEPQHF. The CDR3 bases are TGCAGCGTCGGGACAGGGGACGCCGAACCCCAGCATTTT.

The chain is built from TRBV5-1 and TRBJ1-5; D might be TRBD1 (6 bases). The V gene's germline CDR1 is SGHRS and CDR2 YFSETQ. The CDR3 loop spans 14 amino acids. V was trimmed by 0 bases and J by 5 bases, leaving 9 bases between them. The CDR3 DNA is TGCGCCAGCAGCTTGGGGGGGGGCGATCAGCCCCAGCATTTT. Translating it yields CASSLGGGDQPQHF.

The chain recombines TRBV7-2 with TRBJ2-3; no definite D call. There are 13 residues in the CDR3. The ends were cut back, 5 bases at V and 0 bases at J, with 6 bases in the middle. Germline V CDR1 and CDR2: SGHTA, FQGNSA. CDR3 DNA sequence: TGTGCCAGCAGCCTACAGAGCACAGATACGCAGTATTTT. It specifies CASSLQSTDTQYF.

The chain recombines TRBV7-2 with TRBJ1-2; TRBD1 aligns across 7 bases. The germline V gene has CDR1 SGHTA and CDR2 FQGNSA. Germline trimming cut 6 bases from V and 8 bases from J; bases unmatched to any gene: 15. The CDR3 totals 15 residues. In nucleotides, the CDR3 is TGTGCCAGCAGGAGGGACTTGACAGGGCCTTGGGGCTACACCTTC. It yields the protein CASRRDLTGPWGYTF.

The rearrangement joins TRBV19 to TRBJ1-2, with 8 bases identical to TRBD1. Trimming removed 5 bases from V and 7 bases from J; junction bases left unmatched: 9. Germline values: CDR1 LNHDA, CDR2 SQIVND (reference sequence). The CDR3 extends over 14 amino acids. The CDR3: CASSSQGAGTGYTF. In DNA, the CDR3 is TGTGCCAGTAGTTCCCAGGGGGCCGGGACTGGCTACACCTTC.

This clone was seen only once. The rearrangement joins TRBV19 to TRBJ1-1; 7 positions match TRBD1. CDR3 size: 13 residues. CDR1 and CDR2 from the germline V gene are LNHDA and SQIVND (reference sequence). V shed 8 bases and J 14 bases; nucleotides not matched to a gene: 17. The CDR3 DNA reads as TGTGCCAGTGCCCAGCCGATGGGCAGGGGGGAGTTCTTT. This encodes CASAQPMGRGEFF.

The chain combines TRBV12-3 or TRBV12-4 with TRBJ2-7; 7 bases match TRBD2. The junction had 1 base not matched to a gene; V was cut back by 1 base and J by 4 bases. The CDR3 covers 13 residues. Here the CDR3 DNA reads TGTGCCAGCAGTTTAGGGACTAGATACGAGCAGTACTTC. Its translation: CASSLGTRYEQYF.

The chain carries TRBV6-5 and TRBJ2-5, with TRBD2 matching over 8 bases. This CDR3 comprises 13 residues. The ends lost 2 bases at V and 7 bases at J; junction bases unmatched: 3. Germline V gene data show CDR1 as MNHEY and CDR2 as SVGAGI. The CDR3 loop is CASSYRREGTQYF. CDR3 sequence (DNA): TGTGCCAGCAGTTACAGACGGGAGGGGACCCAGTACTTC.

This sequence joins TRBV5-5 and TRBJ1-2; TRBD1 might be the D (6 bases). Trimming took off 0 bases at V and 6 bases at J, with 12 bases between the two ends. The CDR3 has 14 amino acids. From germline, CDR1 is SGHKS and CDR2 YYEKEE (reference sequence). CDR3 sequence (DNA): TGTGCCAGCAGCTTGGATGCAGGGGTGCATGGCTACACCTTC. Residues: CASSLDAGVHGYTF.